A selection of T cell receptor beta chains follows, all from one sample in a study of TIL therapy for anti-PD-1-resistant metastatic lung cancer. Generated by immunoSEQ multiplex PCR, the TCRdb table keeps only in-frame clones and is missing some. The sample has fewer than 60,000 clones, approximately 86% seen once. The sequences come from blood, collected at baseline. These receptors all come from a person aged 25 to 85 with non-small cell lung cancer. CDR3s include the opening cysteine and the closing phenylalanine or tryptophan. The order of the fields is clone size, V gene, J gene, D gene, CDR3 DNA, CDR3 protein. A D gene is named only where the DNA matches it firmly. Where a row states a size, it is once, few, many or the class of an expanded clone; other rows omit it.

-	TRBV27	TRBJ1-6	TRBD1	TGTGCCAGCAGTTTACCCGGGACAGGGCGTAATTCACCCCTCCACTTT	CASSLPGTGRNSPLHF
-	TRBV7-9	TRBJ2-2	-	TGTGCCAGCAGCTCCCAGTGGTTAGCGGACACCGGGGAGCTGTTTTTT	CASSSQWLADTGELFF
-	TRBV7-3	TRBJ2-3	-	TGTGCCAACCCTCGGCGGCTCCCCTTCGAGAGCACAGATACGCAGTATTTT	CANPRRLPFESTDTQYF
-	TRBV6-5	TRBJ1-5	-	TGTGCCACCCGGGGCCTCGGGGGGAGCAATCAGCCCCAGCATTTT	CATRGLGGSNQPQHF
-	TRBV3-1/TRBV3-2	TRBJ2-2	TRBD1	TGTGCCAGCACTCCTGTTTCCGGGACAGGGTATACCGGGGAGCTGTTTTTT	CASTPVSGTGYTGELFF
once	TRBV28	TRBJ2-7	TRBD2	TGTGCCAGCAGTTTTGGGACTAGCGGGACCCACTACGAGCAGTACTTC	CASSFGTSGTHYEQYF
once	TRBV19	TRBJ1-5	-	TGTGCCAGTGGAGGGGGGGCAGGCAATCAGCCCCAGCATTTT	CASGGGAGNQPQHF
once	TRBV20-1	TRBJ2-2	-	TGCAGTGCTAGTGGAGGACGGAACCACCCTAATTCGAACACCGGGGAGCTGTTTTTT	CSASGGRNHPNSNTGELFF
-	TRBV11-2	TRBJ1-4	-	TGTGCCAGCAGCTTTTTAACTAATGAAAAACTGTTTTTT	CASSFLTNEKLFF
-	TRBV18	TRBJ2-7	-	TGTGCCAGCTCACCACCCAATGCAGGGGCCGTAAAATACGAGCAGTACTTC	CASSPPNAGAVKYEQYF
-	TRBV6-6	TRBJ2-3	-	TGTGCCAGCAGTTTCACAGGGAGGAGGGGCACAGATACGCAGTATTTT	CASSFTGRRGTDTQYF
-	TRBV28	TRBJ1-2	-	TGTGCCAGCAGTTGGGCTGGAGAAGCAGGCGGCTACACCTTC	CASSWAGEAGGYTF
-	TRBV19	TRBJ1-1	TRBD1	TGTGCCAGTATCGCACAGGGGGCTCGGAACACTGAAGCTTTCTTT	CASIAQGARNTEAFF
-	TRBV7-9	TRBJ2-7	TRBD1	TGTGCCAGCAGCGTTCCAGGGGGCGGATACGAGCAGTACTTC	CASSVPGGGYEQYF
-	TRBV24-1	TRBJ2-3	-	TGTGCCACCAGTGACACCGTTAGGGAAGCCACAGATACGCAGTATTTT	CATSDTVREATDTQYF
-	TRBV6-5	TRBJ2-3	-	TGTGCCAGCGTTACAGGAGGGGATACGCAGTATTTT	CASVTGGDTQYF
-	TRBV30	TRBJ2-5	TRBD2	TGTGCCTGGACCAAAGGGGCGGGAGGGCCGGAGACCCAGTACTTC	CAWTKGAGGPETQYF
-	TRBV27	TRBJ2-5	-	TGTGCCAGCAGTTCCTGGGCAGGGAGTGGGGAGACCCAGTACTTC	CASSSWAGSGETQYF
-	TRBV20-1	TRBJ2-1	TRBD2	TGCAGTGCTAGTGACACTAGCGGGAGAATGAATGAGCAGTTCTTC	CSASDTSGRMNEQFF
-	TRBV12-3/TRBV12-4	TRBJ1-5	-	TGTGCCAGCAGCCTTCTAGGGGATCAGCCCCAGCATTTT	CASSLLGDQPQHF
-	TRBV6-5	TRBJ2-1	-	TGTGCCAGCAGTTATAGGCGGGGTGACGATGAGCAGTTCTTC	CASSYRRGDDEQFF
-	TRBV19	TRBJ1-2	-	TGTGCCAGTAGTAAAGGGACGGACAACTATGGCTACACCTTC	CASSKGTDNYGYTF
-	TRBV11-2	TRBJ2-7	TRBD1	TGTGCCAGCAGCTTAGGAAGGGGGCTGGGTTTCGAGCAGTACTTC	CASSLGRGLGFEQYF
-	TRBV11-2	TRBJ2-5	-	TGTGCCAGCAGCTCGTGGGGACGGAGGCGGAAGGAGACCCAGTACTTC	CASSSWGRRRKETQYF
-	TRBV19	TRBJ2-1	TRBD1	TGTGCCAGTAGTTGGTGGGACAGGGACAATGAGCAGTTCTTC	CASSWWDRDNEQFF
-	TRBV28	TRBJ2-1	TRBD2	TGTGCCAGCAGTCTCTTCAGCGGGAGGAACAATGAGCAGTTCTTC	CASSLFSGRNNEQFF
-	TRBV11-3	TRBJ2-1	TRBD2	TGTGCCAGCAGCTTAGACTCTTCAGGAATAGCGGGGTACAATGAGCAGTTCTTC	CASSLDSSGIAGYNEQFF
-	TRBV23-1	TRBJ2-2	-	TGCGCCAGCAGTTTATCCCGACAGGCCTCGAACACCGGGGAGCTGTTTTTT	CASSLSRQASNTGELFF
-	TRBV28	TRBJ2-7	TRBD1	TGTGCCAGCTTAAGGGCAGGGGGAGCGTACGAGCAGTACTTC	CASLRAGGAYEQYF